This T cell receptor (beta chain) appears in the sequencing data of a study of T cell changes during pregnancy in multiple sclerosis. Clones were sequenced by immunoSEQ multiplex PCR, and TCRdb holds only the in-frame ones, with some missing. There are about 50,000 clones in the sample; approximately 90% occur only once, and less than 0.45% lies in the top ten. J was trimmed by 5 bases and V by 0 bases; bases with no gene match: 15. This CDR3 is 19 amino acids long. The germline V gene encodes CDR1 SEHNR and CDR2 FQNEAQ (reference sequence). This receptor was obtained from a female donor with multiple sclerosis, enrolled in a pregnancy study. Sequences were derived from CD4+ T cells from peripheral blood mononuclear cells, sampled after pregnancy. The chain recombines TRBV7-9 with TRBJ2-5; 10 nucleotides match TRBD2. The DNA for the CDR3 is TGTGCCAGCAGCTTAGCGGGGCTAGCGGGGGCCCTTTTGTCTGAGACCCAGTACTTC. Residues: CASSLAGLAGALLSETQYF.